The TCR beta chain described here comes from a study of radiation and T cells in renal cell carcinoma. With regard to this clone: Its antigen is as yet unknown.

Whole-study results and caveats: No pretreatment tumor biopsies were available for baseline clonotypes.

Method: immunoSEQ multiplex PCR; TCRdb's copy keeps in-frame clones and lacks some. The repertoire includes tens of thousands of clones, roughly 79% of them detected once, and roughly 7% sits in the top ten. The time point: blood 2 weeks post-SBRT. Regarding treatment: 15 Gy SBRT to primary tumor, nephrectomy 4 weeks later. Germline values: CDR1 MNHNS, CDR2 SASEGT. The CDR3 consists of 12 residues. V shed 8 bases and J shed 0 bases, with 5 bases lying between them. This rearrangement joins TRBV6-1 to TRBJ1-3; no definite D call. The source is a man in his 60s with renal cell carcinoma. Sequencing was performed on blood, taken from a patient whose treatment included radiotherapy and nephrectomy. The CDR3 nucleotides are TGTGCCAGCTTAAGCTCTGGAAACACCATATATTTT. Amino acids: CASLSSGNTIYF.